These 19 T cell receptor beta chains originate from one sample sequenced in a study of beta chain features in type 1 diabetes. Every isolated RNA sample was fully reverse transcribed, so sequencing captured expressed TCRB transcripts. TCRdb's table, derived via immunoSEQ multiplex PCR, lists solely in-frame clones and lacks some. This table has 400,000 to 550,000 clones, roughly 10% appearing once. The sample consisted of naive CD4+ T cells from blood. All receptors derive from a woman under 30 in good health.

This sequence joins TRBV21-1 and TRBJ2-7; the table names TRBD1, a call not compared with the DNA. TRBV21-1 is shown as a pseudogene. The CDR3 is 18 residues long. The chain's CDR3 is CASSKGLKGFGTTYEQYV. DNA for the CDR3: TGTGCCAGCAGCAAGGGTTTGAAGGGTTTTGGGACAACCTACGAGCAGTACGTC.

The chain is built from TRBV29-1 and TRBJ2-1; TRBD2 aligns across 9 bases. With V trimmed by 7 bases and J by 8 bases, 9 bases remained unmatched. CDR3 length: 13 amino acids. Germline values: CDR1 SQVTM, CDR2 ANQGSEA. As DNA, the CDR3 is TGCAGCGCCAATGCGGGGGGGCGGCATGAGCAGTTCTTC. Its translation is CSANAGGRHEQFF.

The genes are TRBV9 and TRBJ1-3; no clear D gene. This CDR3 has 15 residues. Germline V gene sequence: CDR1 SGDLS, CDR2 YYNGEE. Trimming cost V 0 bases and J 4 bases, with 11 bases left between them. CDR3: CASSVAGDPGNTIYF. CDR3 coding DNA: TGTGCCAGCAGCGTAGCAGGAGATCCCGGAAACACCATATATTTT. The full variable domain, its missing parts supplied by reference TRBV9 and TRBJ1-3, is DSGVTQTPKHLITATGQRVTLRCSPRSGDLSVYWYQQSLDQGLQFLIQYYNGEERAKGNILERFSAQQFPDLHSELNLSSLELGDSALYFCASSVAGDPGNTIYFGEGSWLTVV.

V gene TRBV5-1 combines with J gene TRBJ2-1; no firm D call. The CDR3 contains 14 residues. V was pared by 5 bases and J by 5 bases, with 14 bases between. CDR1 and CDR2 (germline): SGHRS, YFSETQ. This chain's CDR3 is CASRLKDVDNEQFF. The CDR3 coding sequence is TGCGCCAGCAGGTTGAAGGACGTTGACAATGAGCAGTTCTTC. Looking up the rest from reference TRBV5-1 and TRBJ2-1 gives the full variable domain: KAGVTQTPRYLIKTRGQQVTLSCSPISGHRSVSWYQQTPGQGLQFLFEYFSETQRNKGNFPGRFSGRQFSNSRSEMNVSTLELGDSALYLCASRLKDVDNEQFFGPGTRLTVL.

This clone was observed a few times. The rearrangement links TRBV28 to TRBJ2-7, with TRBD1 matching over 7 bases. V lost 6 bases and J lost 3; bases outside the gene matches: 5. CDR3 length: 13 residues. Germline V gene sequence: CDR1 MDHEN, CDR2 SYDVKM. The CDR3 sequence is CASSARQGYEQYV. CDR3 sequence (DNA): TGTGCCAGCAGCGCTAGACAGGGCTACGAGCAGTACGTC.

This clone was detected a few times. The V gene is TRBV28, the J gene TRBJ2-1; D not resolved. The CDR3 covers 17 residues. Trimming pared 5 bases from V and 1 base from J, leaving 18 bases between. The germline V gene encodes CDR1 MDHEN and CDR2 SYDVKM. The DNA for the CDR3 is TGTGCCAGCAGTCTAAGATCCTTGTCCAGGTCCTACAATGAGCAGTTCTTC. It encodes CASSLRSLSRSYNEQFF.

This clone was picked up a small number of times. The chain recombines TRBV9 with TRBJ1-6; TRBD1 might be the D (5 bases). Germline V gene lookup returns CDR1 SGDLS and CDR2 YYNGEE. The CDR3 totals 14 residues. The V gene lost 2 bases and the J gene lost 9 bases, with 12 bases spanning the gap. The CDR3 sequence: CASSVGGLGSPLHF. The CDR3 nucleotides are TGTGCCAGCAGCGTTGGGGGACTGGGTTCACCCCTCCACTTT.

This clone was observed a handful of times. The chain links TRBV6-5 to TRBJ2-5; 7 nucleotides align to TRBD2. There are 13 residues in the CDR3. Per the germline V gene, CDR1 is MNHEY and CDR2 is SVGAGI. V trimming: 6 bases; J trimming: 5 bases; junction bases outside the gene matches: 6. The CDR3 reads CASRRGNLETQYF. Written as DNA, the CDR3 is TGTGCCAGCAGGCGGGGGAATCTGGAGACCCAGTACTTC.

The chain has TRBV9 and TRBJ2-5, with D perhaps matching TRBD2 (6 bases). Germline loops: CDR1 SGDLS, CDR2 YYNGEE. The CDR3 length is 15 residues. The V gene lost 4 bases and the J gene lost 5 bases, with 18 bases spanning the gap. CDR3 bases: TGTGCCAGCAGCTCCACCCCAGGCGGGGTCGAGACCCAGTACTTC. This codes for CASSSTPGGVETQYF.

This clone came up a few times. The CDR3 reads CASSRVTGGAMHIQYF. CDR3 DNA: TGTGCCAGCTCACGAGTGACAGGGGGCGCGATGCACATTCAGTACTTC. V gene TRBV18 combines with J gene TRBJ2-4; 10 bases are a match to TRBD1. Germline CDR1 KGHSH, CDR2 LQKENI. V was pared by 4 bases and J by 8 bases, with 11 bases of the junction left unmatched. The CDR3 runs 16 residues.

The V call is TRBV18, the J call TRBJ2-1; D gene uncertain. This CDR3 is 13 amino acids long. The V end was cut by 3 bases, the J end by 4 bases, with 7 bases between. Germline V gene lookup returns CDR1 KGHSH and CDR2 LQKENI. The CDR3 region has the DNA TGTGCCAGCTCACCCGCCGATTACAATGAGCAGTTCTTC. It yields the protein CASSPADYNEQFF.

This clone was detected only a few times. Other DNA sequences from this sample encode an identical CDR3 as well. V usage is TRBV29-1 and J usage is TRBJ1-2; D is uncertain. Between the trimmed V and J ends, which lost 1 base and 2 bases, there was a span of 8 bases. Germline lookup yields CDR1 SQVTM and CDR2 ANQGSEA. The CDR3 has 13 amino acids. CDR3 sequence: CSVEGAGNYGYTF. The CDR3 DNA reads as TGCAGCGTTGAAGGTGCCGGGAACTATGGCTACACCTTC.

The chain combines TRBV2 with TRBJ1-2, with D possibly being TRBD1 (5 bases). V dropped 4 bases and J dropped 3 bases, with 9 bases sitting between them. CDR1 SNHLY and CDR2 FYNNEI come from the germline V gene. The CDR3 length is 13 residues. The CDR3 here is CASSAGRDYGYTF. The CDR3 DNA is TGTGCCAGCAGTGCGGGCAGGGACTATGGCTACACCTTC.

This clone was seen more than once but under ten times. J is TRBJ1-2 and V is TRBV5-4; 8 positions match TRBD1. Trimming cost V 4 bases and J 1 base; bases outside gene matches: 6. Germline V CDR1 and CDR2: SGHNT, YYREEE (reference sequence). The CDR3 loop spans 15 amino acids. The CDR3 spells CASSHGQGDNYGYTF. CDR3 sequence (DNA): TGTGCCAGCAGCCACGGACAGGGAGATAACTATGGCTACACCTTC.

The rearrangement joins TRBV30 to TRBJ1-5; D is undetermined. Germline CDR1 and CDR2: GTSNPN and SVGIG (reference sequence). The V end lost 0 bases, the J end lost 2 bases, and 8 bases lay between the germline ends. The CDR3 length is 14 residues. For the CDR3, the DNA is TGTGCCTGGAGTGTATCGCGAGGCAATCAGCCCCAGCATTTT. This encodes CAWSVSRGNQPQHF.

The chain recombines TRBV4-3 with TRBJ2-3, with 11 bases aligning to TRBD2. V was clipped by 0 bases and J by 4 bases; unmatched bases: 6. The CDR3 totals 17 residues. CDR1 is LGHNA and CDR2 is YSLEER in the germline V gene. For the CDR3, the DNA is TGCGCCAGCAGCCAAGAGGGACTAGCGGACATCCCAGATACGCAGTATTTT. It codes for CASSQEGLADIPDTQYF.

The genes are TRBV6-5 and TRBJ2-3; 11 positions match TRBD2. The J segment lost 4 bases and the V segment lost 5 bases, leaving 5 bases of the junction unmatched. CDR1 and CDR2 from the germline V gene are MNHEY and SVGAGI. There are 15 residues in the CDR3. CDR3: CASSTTSGVSDTQYF. The CDR3 region has the DNA TGTGCCAGCAGTACGACTAGCGGGGTCTCAGATACGCAGTATTTT.

This clone was recorded a few times. The chain uses TRBV25-1 and TRBJ2-1; 13 positions match TRBD2. Germline CDR1 and CDR2: MGHDK and SYGVNS. The ends lost 5 bases at V and 9 bases at J; junction bases unmatched: 4. The CDR3 consists of 14 residues. CDR3 DNA sequence: TGTGCCAGCAGTAGACTAGCGGGAGGCGGTGAGCAGTTCTTC. This encodes CASSRLAGGGEQFF.

This chain links TRBV7-2 with TRBJ2-7; D is undetermined. The CDR3 contains 13 residues. Per the germline V gene, CDR1 is SGHTA and CDR2 is FQGNSA. Trimming left V 5 bases short and J 3 bases short, with 11 bases between. CDR3 nucleotide sequence: TGTGCCAGCAGCCTCCCCGATGGCTACGAGCAGTACTTC. It encodes CASSLPDGYEQYF.